This TCR beta chain is drawn from a study of blood T cell repertoires in COVID-19. Whole-study context: Samples taken during acute and convalescent COVID-19 were collected in the United States, Italy and Spain. PBMCs, B-cell-depleted T cells, or T cells were the source of the cDNA or gDNA that made up the material.

Germline V gene lookup returns CDR1 LNHDA and CDR2 SQIVND (reference sequence). This CDR3 comprises 14 residues. V lost 7 bases and J lost 9; bases outside the gene matches: 9. Original analysis: Amplification from reference gene primers served as the basis for estimated nucleated cell counts. Some clones are missing from TCRdb's copy, which holds only in-frame ones; the method was immunoSEQ multiplex PCR. V, J and clone size are those of that table, while D and trimming were read from the DNA. This sample has 250,000 to 300,000 clones, with around nine tenths found just once. Sequencing input: peripheral blood. The sequence came from a woman aged 55-70 years with acute or convalescent COVID-19. V and J are TRBV19 and TRBJ2-1; 10 nucleotides line up with TRBD2. CDR3 nucleotide sequence: TGTGCCAGTAAAATCAAGCGGGAGGGCTTTGAGCAGTTCTTC. Residues: CASKIKREGFEQFF.